This T cell receptor beta chain stems from a study of CD8+CD57+ T cells in acquired aplastic anemia. For the study at large: Sorted CD4+ and CD8+ cells gave an average of approximately 3.4 ug of DNA.

Genomic DNA served as template for TCR beta VDJ and CDR3 profiling. TCRdb re-called the reads through MiXCR, storing one row per CDR3 protein. The sample records about 170,000 distinct CDR3 sequences, about 60% being singletons. Specimen: sorted CD4+, CD8+, or CD8+CD57+ T cells (not recorded which) from PBMCs. This clonotype was sampled from a human donor in good health.

The CDR3, as DNA: TGTGCCAGCAGGGCCGGGACACCGGCCTACACCTTC. It codes for CASRAGTPAYTF. The chain employs TRBV12-3 or TRBV12-4 and TRBJ1-2; possible D gene TRBD1, 6 bases. Trimming took off 6 bases at V and 10 bases at J, with 15 bases between the two ends. This CDR3 has 12 residues.